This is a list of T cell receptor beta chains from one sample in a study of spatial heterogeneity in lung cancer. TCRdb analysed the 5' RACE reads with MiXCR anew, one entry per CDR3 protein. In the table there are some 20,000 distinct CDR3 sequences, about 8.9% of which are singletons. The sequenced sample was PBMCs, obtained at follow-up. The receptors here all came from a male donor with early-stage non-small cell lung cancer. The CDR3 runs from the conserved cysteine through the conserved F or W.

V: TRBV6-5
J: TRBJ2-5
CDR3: CASSYSASSGTQYF

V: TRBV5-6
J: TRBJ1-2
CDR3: CASLYRDRGGPNYGYTF

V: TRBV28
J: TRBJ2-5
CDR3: CASRYEEELQETQYF

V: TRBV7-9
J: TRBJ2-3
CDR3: CASSFSAGRGDTQYF

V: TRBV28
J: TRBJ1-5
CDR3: CASNPGRGSNQPQHF

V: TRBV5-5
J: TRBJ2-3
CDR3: CASSLAGGGTDTQYF

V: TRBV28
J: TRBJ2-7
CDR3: CASSRQHAYEQYF

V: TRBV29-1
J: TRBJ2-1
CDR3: CSVERSSYNEQFF

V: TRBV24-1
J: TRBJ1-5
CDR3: CASATGHSNQPQHF

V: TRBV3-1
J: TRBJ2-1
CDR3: CASSQARTSGRSYNEQFF

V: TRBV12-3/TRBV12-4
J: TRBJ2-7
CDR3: CASSLDTGTGTEQYF

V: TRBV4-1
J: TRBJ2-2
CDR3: CASSTWDLDTGELFF

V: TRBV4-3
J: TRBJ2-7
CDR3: CAGSQVTTSEQYF